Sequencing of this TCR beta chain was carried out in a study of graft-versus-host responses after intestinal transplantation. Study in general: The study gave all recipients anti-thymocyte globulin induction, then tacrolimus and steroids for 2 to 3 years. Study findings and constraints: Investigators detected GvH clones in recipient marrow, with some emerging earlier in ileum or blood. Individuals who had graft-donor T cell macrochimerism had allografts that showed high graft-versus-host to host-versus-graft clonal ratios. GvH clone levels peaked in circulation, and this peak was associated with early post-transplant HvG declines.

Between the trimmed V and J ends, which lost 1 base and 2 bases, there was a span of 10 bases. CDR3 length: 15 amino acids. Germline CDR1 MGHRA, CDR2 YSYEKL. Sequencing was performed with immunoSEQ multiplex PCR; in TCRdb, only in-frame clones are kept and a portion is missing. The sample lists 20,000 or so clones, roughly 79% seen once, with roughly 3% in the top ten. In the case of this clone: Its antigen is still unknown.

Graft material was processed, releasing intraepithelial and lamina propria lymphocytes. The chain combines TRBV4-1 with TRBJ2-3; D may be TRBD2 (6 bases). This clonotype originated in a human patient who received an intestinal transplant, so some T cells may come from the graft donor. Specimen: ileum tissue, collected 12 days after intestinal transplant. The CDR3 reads CASSQGLGPTDTQYF. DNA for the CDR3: TGCGCCAGCAGCCAAGGACTAGGGCCCACAGATACGCAGTATTTT.